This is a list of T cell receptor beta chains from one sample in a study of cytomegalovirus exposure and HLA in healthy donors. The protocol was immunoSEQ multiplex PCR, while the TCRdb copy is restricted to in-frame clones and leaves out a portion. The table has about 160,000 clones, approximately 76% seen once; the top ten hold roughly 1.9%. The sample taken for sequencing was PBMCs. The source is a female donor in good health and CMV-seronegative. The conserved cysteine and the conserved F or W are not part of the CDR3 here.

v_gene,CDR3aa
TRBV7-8,ASSLPGNTEAF
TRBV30,AWERDRTHQETQY
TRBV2,ASRWTGTNSPLH
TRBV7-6,ASSPQGMIQETQY
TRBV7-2,ASSLVPAGGYGYT
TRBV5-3,ARSLDGGLGNQPQH
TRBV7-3,ASSQTGDQETQY
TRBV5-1,ASSPIQGNTIY
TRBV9,ASSVTGTPNYGYT
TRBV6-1,ASSETGTGNQPQH
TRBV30,AWTGTGGPDGYT
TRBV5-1,ASSLVGQVADTQY
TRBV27,ASSLLGGLSTEAF
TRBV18,ASSRGTENTEAF
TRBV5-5,ASSLDSYNSPLH
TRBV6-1,ASSAVRGPDTQY
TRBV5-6,ASSPLRGGNYGYT
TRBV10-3,AISPSSGTTDTQY
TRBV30,AWRDYHYQETQY
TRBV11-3,ASSSRDSSDTQY
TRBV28,ASSLVRNSPNYGYT
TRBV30,AWSHSGGATDTQY
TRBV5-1,ASSLPSGGETGELF
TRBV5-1,ASSLGLAGHEQY
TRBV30,AWSQTSGKSNQPQH
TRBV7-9,ASSLWTVESGNTIY
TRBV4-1,ASSPGSNYEQY
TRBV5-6,ASSRGSRANYGYT
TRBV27,ASSFGWGEDTEAF
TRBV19,ASSRGAGFFSYEQY
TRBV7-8,ASRESRTVYNSPLH
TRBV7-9,ASSQGTAADTQY
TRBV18,ASSNSGYTEAF
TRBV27,ASSLQGTSYNEQF
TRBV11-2,ASSLLRGTTEAF
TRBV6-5,ARQPSNQPQH
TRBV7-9,ASSTGQGTGGYT
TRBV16,ASSHTAGYSNQPQH
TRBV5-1,ASSLPGGAAGELF
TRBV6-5,ASSGTASGANVLT
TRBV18,ASSPSGPASSYEQY
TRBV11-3,ASNNGGGAPDTQY